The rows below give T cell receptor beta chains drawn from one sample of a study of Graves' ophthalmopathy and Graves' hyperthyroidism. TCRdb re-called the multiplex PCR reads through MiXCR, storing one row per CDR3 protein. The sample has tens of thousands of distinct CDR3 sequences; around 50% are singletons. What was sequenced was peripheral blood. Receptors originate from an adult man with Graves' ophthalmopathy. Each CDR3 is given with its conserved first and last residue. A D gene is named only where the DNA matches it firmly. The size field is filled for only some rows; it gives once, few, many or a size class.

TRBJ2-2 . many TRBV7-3 TGTGCCAGCAGCCTTCAAGTGAACACCGGGGAGCTGTTTTTT CASSLQVNTGELFF
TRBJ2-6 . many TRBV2 TGTGCCAGCAGTGAATCCGGTGGGACTGGGGCCAACGTCCTGACTTTC CASSESGGTGANVLTF
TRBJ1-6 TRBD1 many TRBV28 TGTGCCAGCAGGGGGACAGGGGGCACCTATAATTCACCCCTCCACTTT CASRGTGGTYNSPLHF
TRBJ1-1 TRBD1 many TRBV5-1 TGCGCCAGCAGCTCGGGACAGTTGAACACTGAAGCTTTCTTT CASSSGQLNTEAFF
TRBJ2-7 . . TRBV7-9 TGTGCCAGCAGCTTACGAGGGCGTGTTGGGGACGAGCAGTACTTC CASSLRGRVGDEQYF
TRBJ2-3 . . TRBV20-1 TGCAGTGCTAGAGGGACCCTCAACACAGATACGCAGTATTTT CSARGTLNTDTQYF
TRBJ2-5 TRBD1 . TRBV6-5 TGTGCCAGCAGGGCCCCGACAGGGGAGCAAGAGACCCAGTACTTC CASRAPTGEQETQYF
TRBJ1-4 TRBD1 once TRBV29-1 TGCAGCGCTATCGGGACAGGGGGTGAAAAACTGTTTTTT CSAIGTGGEKLFF
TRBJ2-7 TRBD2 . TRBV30 TGTGCCTGGAGCAAGTCTAGCGGATACGAGCAGTACTTC CAWSKSSGYEQYF
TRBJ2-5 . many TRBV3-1 TGTGCCAGCAGCCGCCAAGAGACCCAGTACTTC CASSRQETQYF
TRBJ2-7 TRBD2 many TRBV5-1 TGCGCCAGCAGCCCGGGGGGGGCGGGCGAGCAGTACTTC CASSPGGAGEQYF
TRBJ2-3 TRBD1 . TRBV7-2 TGTGCCAGCGGCAAAGCCGGGACAGGGATTCGTGACACAGATACGCAGTATTTT CASGKAGTGIRDTDTQYF
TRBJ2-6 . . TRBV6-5 TGTGCCAGCCGGGCCCTCGGGGCCAACGTCCTGACTTTC CASRALGANVLTF
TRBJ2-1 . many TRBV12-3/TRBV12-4 TGTGCCAGCAGCCAGACCCAATCCCTGAGCAGTTTCCGAGTACAGTTCTTC CASSQTQSLSSFRVQFF
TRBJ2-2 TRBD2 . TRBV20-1 TGCAGTGCTAGTTCGTCAAGACTAGCGGGGAGAACCGGGGAGCTGTTTTTT CSASSSRLAGRTGELFF
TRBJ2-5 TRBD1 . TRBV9 TGTGCCAGCAGCGTAAACGACAGGGCGACGTCTAAGGGTGGTAACCAAGAGACCCAGTACTTC CASSVNDRATSKGGNQETQYF
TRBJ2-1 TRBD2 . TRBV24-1 TGTGCCACCAGCACCCGGGGTAGCGGGGGGGGCGAGCAGTTCTTC CATSTRGSGGGEQFF
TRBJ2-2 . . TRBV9 TGTGCCAGCAGCGTAGCAAAGGGGAGAACCGGGGAGCTGTTTTTT CASSVAKGRTGELFF
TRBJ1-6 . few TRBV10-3 TGTGCCATCAGTGAGGCGACAGGAGCCTGGGGTTCACCCCTCCACTTT CAISEATGAWGSPLHF
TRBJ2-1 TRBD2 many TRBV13 TGTGCCAGCAGCCTACGGAAGACTAGCGGGTTCAATGAGCAGTTCTTC CASSLRKTSGFNEQFF
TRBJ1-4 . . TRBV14 TGTGCCAGCAGGAGGACCGGTAATGAAAAACTGTTTTTT CASRRTGNEKLFF
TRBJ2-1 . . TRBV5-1 TGCGCCAGCAGCGTACAGGGCGCAACTAATGAGCAGTTCTTC CASSVQGATNEQFF
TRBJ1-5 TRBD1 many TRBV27 TGTGCCAGCAGTCACCGGGACAGGGGTCAGCCCCAGCATTTT CASSHRDRGQPQHF
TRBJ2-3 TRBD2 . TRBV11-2 TGTGCCAGCAGCTGGCGGGGGGGGGCAGATACGCAGTATTTT CASSWRGGADTQYF
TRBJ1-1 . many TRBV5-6 TGTGCCAGCAGCTTGGTCCCCGTAGGAGGGAGGACTGAAGCTTTCTTT CASSLVPVGGRTEAFF
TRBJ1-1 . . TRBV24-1 TGTGCCACCACCGGAGACGGGAACACTGAAGCTTTCTTT CATTGDGNTEAFF
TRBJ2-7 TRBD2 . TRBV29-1 TGCAGCGGTAGCCGGGGGGGTGCCGAGCAGTACTTC CSGSRGGAEQYF
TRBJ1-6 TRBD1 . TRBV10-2 TGCGCCAGCAGCCGACAGGGGGGAGGATCACCCCTCCACTTT CASSRQGGGSPLHF
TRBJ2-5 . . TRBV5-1 TGCGCCAGCAGCTTAAGTTTCAGGGGCGCGGGGCAAGAGACCCAGTACTTC CASSLSFRGAGQETQYF
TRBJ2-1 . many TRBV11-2 TGTGCCAGCAGCTCCCACAGGGCAAGCTCCTACAATGAGCAGTTCTTC CASSSHRASSYNEQFF
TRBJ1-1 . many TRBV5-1 TGCGCCAGCAGGTGGAAAGGTGACACTGAAGCTTTCTTT CASRWKGDTEAFF
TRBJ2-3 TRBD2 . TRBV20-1 TGCAGTGCTACTAGCGGGATGGGAGATACGCAGTATTTT CSATSGMGDTQYF
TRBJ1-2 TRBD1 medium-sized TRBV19 TGTGCCAGTAGTCTAGGGGGCGACCGTGGCTACACCTTC CASSLGGDRGYTF
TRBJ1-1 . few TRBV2 TGTGCCAGCAGTGTTTCGGGGGGTGACACTGAAGCTTTCTTT CASSVSGGDTEAFF
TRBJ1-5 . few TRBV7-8 TGTGCCAGCAGCCCTAGCAATCAGCCCCAGCATTTT CASSPSNQPQHF
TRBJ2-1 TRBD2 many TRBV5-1 TGCGCCAGCAGCTCGGACCCTAGCGGGGGGGCCTACAATGAGCAGTTCTTC CASSSDPSGGAYNEQFF
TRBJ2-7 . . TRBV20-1 TGCAGTGCGGAGGGGGGGCCGGTTGAGCAGTACTTC CSAEGGPVEQYF
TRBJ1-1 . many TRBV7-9 TGTGCCAGCAGCTTACAGGGGAACACTGAAGCTTTCTTT CASSLQGNTEAFF
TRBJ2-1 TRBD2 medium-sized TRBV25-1 TGTGCCAGCAGTCCGGGGACTAGCGGGAGCGCGGGCTACAATGAGCAGTTCTTC CASSPGTSGSAGYNEQFF
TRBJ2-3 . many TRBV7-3 TGTGCCAGCAGCTTACGGGGGGCGAAAACAGATACGCAGTATTTT CASSLRGAKTDTQYF
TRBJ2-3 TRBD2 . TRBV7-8 TGTGCCAGCAGCTTCACACTAGCGGGGGGGCTTAGCACAGATACGCAGTATTTT CASSFTLAGGLSTDTQYF
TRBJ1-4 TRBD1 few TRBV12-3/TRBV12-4 TGTGCCAGCAGCCCGGGACAGTATAATGAAAAACTGTTTTTT CASSPGQYNEKLFF
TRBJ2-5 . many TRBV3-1 TGTGCCAGCAGCCCGGCTCCCCAAGAGACCCAGTACTTC CASSPAPQETQYF
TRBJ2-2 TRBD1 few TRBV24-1 TGTGCCACCAGTGACCTCGGACAGGGGGGTGGCGGGGAGCTGTTTTTT CATSDLGQGGGGELFF
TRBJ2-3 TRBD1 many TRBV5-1 TGCGCCAGCAGCTTGGAGGGACAGGCCCACACAGATACGCAGTATTTT CASSLEGQAHTDTQYF